A single TCR beta chain is shown here with its context. Its antigen is still unknown. This entry is derived from a study of cytomegalovirus exposure and HLA in healthy donors. General study findings and limits: The investigators catalogued some 160 TCR beta chains as cytomegalovirus-associated. In vitro, three CMV-associated chains proved specific for CMV antigens. Later analysis identified 17,000 or so TCR beta sequences associated with HLA alleles, using a false discovery rate threshold of 0.05.

It was with 60 Vbeta and 13 Jbeta primers that the PCR ran. Profiled with immunoSEQ multiplex PCR; TCRdb holds only in-frame clones, not every one. The data hold roughly 190,000 clones, with approximately 87% observed a single time. The CDR3 extends over 14 amino acids. Germline lookup yields CDR1 WSHSY and CDR2 SAAADI. The trim removed 3 bases at V and 4 bases at J, leaving 2 bases unmatched. Sequencing was done on a sample of PBMCs. The receptor's source is a man aged 30 to 45 in good health and CMV-seronegative. The chain uses TRBV10-2 and TRBJ1-5; 8 bases fit TRBD1. CDR3 amino acids: CASSDRGRNQPQHF. As DNA, the CDR3 is TGCGCCAGCAGTGACAGGGGGCGAAATCAGCCCCAGCATTTT.